Given below is one T cell receptor (beta chain) in context. The record originates from a study of blood T cell repertoires in COVID-19. Study background: Researchers got acute and convalescent COVID-19 samples from the United States, Italy and Spain. The analysed material was cDNA or gDNA that came from T cells, B-cell-depleted T cells, or PBMCs.

Seattle participants joined during active infection and were tracked over time. In the original workflow: Amplified reference gene primers provided the basis for estimating nucleated cell counts. The repertoire was sequenced with immunoSEQ multiplex PCR; TCRdb's copy has only in-frame clones and lacks some. V, J and clone size are taken as reported in that table, and D and trimming were inferred from the DNA itself. The sample comprises over 250,000 clones, about 90% of which are singletons, and roughly a tenth rests with the top ten. From germline, CDR1 is SGHVS and CDR2 FNYEAQ. Trimming cost V 5 bases and J 3 bases; bases outside gene matches: 10. The CDR3 loop spans 15 amino acids.

This sequence originates from a woman between 65 and 79 years old with COVID-19, enrolled during active disease. This chain links TRBV7-6 with TRBJ2-7, with TRBD2 identical over 7 bases. The source material was peripheral blood. As DNA, the CDR3 is TGTGCCAGCAGCCGCGCCCTAGCGGACCTCTACGAGCAGTACTTC. Its translation: CASSRALADLYEQYF.